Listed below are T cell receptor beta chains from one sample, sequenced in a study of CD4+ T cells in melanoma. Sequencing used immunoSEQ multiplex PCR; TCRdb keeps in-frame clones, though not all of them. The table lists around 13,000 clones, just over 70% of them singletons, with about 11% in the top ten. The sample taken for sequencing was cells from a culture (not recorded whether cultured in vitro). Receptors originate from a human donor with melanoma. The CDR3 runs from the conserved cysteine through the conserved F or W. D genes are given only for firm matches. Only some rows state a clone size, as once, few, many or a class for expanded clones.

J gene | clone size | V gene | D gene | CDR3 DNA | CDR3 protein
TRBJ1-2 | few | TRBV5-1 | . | TGCGCCAGCAGCTTGTCGCGGACAAGCAATGGCTACACCTTC | CASSLSRTSNGYTF
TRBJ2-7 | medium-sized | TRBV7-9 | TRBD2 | TGTGCCAGCACCCCCGGGAGTAGCGGGTCCTACGAGCAGTACTTC | CASTPGSSGSYEQYF
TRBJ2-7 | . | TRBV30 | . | TGTGCCTGGAGTGTACATGCAGCCGAGTACGAGCAGTACTTC | CAWSVHAAEYEQYF
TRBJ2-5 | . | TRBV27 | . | TGTGCCAGCAGTTTACGTCCCCGACTAGAGGTCGAGACCCAGTACTTC | CASSLRPRLEVETQYF
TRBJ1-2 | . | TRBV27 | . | TGTGCCAGCAGGAGGCGAAACAGCTATGGCTACACCTTC | CASRRRNSYGYTF
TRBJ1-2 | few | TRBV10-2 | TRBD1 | TGCGCCAGCAGTGAGTTTGAGAATCCGGGACAGGGTCCGGGACGTGTTCGGGGCTACACCTTC | CASSEFENPGQGPGRVRGYTF
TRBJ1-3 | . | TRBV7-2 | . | TGTGCCAGCAGCAACAACAGGGTTCGCGAAAACACCATATATTTT | CASSNNRVRENTIYF
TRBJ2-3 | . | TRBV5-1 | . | TGCGCCAGCAGCTCGAGCGTGAACACAGATACGCAGTATTTT | CASSSSVNTDTQYF
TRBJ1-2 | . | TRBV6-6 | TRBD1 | TGTGCCAGCAGTGATTACAGGGGAAAGCTCTATGGCTACACCTTC | CASSDYRGKLYGYTF
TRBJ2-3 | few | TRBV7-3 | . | TGTGCCAGCAGCTTATTTTCGGGCGGGAAAAGCACAGATACGCAGTATTTT | CASSLFSGGKSTDTQYF
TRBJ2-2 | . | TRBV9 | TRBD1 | TGTGCCAGCAGCTCCCGGACAGGGAGCTACACCGGGGAGCTGTTTTTT | CASSSRTGSYTGELFF
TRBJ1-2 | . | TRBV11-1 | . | TGTGCCAGCAGCTTAGATCGGGGAGGGCTCTATGGCTACACCTTC | CASSLDRGGLYGYTF
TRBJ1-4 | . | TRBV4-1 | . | TGCGCCAGCAGCCAAGCGCAGCAGGCGAAACAGGAAAAACTGTTTTTT | CASSQAQQAKQEKLFF
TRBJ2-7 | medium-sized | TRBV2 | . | TGTGCCAGCACAGGGGGGACCTCCTACGAGCAGTACTTC | CASTGGTSYEQYF
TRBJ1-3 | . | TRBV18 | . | TGTGCCAGCTCACCGTATGGTGGGGTTACTGGAAACACCATATATTTT | CASSPYGGVTGNTIYF
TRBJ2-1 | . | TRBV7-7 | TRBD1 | TGTGCTAGCAGCCCTGCAGGACAGGGGCTTGAGCAGTTCTTC | CASSPAGQGLEQFF
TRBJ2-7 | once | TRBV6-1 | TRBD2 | TGTGCCATCAGTGAGACGGGGGGGCCGAGAACCTACGAGCAGTACTTC | CAISETGGPRTYEQYF
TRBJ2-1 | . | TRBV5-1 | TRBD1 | TGCGCCAGCAGCTTAGACGGGACAGGATACAATGAGCAGTTCTTC | CASSLDGTGYNEQFF
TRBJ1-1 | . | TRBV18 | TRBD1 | TGTGCCAGCTCACCGACAGGGGGCGACACTGAAGCTTTCTTT | CASSPTGGDTEAFF
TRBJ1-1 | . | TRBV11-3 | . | TGTGCCAGCAGCTTATCCAAAGGAACTGAAGCTTTCTTT | CASSLSKGTEAFF
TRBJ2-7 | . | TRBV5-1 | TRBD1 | TGCGCCAGCAGCTTGGGAGTGACAGGGGGGGGCGAGCAGTACTTC | CASSLGVTGGGEQYF
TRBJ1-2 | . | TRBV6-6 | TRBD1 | TGTGCCAGCAGTGGGGACAGGAGCTATGGCTACACCTTC | CASSGDRSYGYTF
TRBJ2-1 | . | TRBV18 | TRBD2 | TGTGCCAGCTCACCACGCTCGCCGGGGGGGCAGTCCAATGAGCAGTTCTTC | CASSPRSPGGQSNEQFF
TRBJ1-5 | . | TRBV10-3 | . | TGTGCCAGCAGCCCTCGGGAGGGCGGTAATCAGCCCCAGCATTTT | CASSPREGGNQPQHF
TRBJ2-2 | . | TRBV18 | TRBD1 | TGTGCCAGCTCACCACGGGACAGGGGTGGAACCGGGGAGCTGTTTTTT | CASSPRDRGGTGELFF
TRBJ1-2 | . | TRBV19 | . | TGTGCCAGTAGTCTCAGTGGAGTGGGCGGCTACACCTTC | CASSLSGVGGYTF
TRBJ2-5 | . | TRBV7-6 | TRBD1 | TGTGCCAGCAGCCCCGTCGGTGACGGGACAGCGGAGACCCAGTACTTC | CASSPVGDGTAETQYF
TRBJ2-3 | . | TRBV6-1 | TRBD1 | TGTGCCAGCAGTGATCCGGGACAGGCCAACACAGATACGCAGTATTTT | CASSDPGQANTDTQYF
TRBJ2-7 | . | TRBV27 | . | TGTGCCAGCAGTTCATTCAACTCCTACGAGCAGTACTTC | CASSSFNSYEQYF
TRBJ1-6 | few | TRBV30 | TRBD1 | TGTGCCTGGAGTACAGGGGCCGACGGATCACCCCTCCACTTT | CAWSTGADGSPLHF
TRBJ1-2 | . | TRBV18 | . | TGTGCCAGCTCACCAATCCTCGGGTACTATGGCTACACCTTC | CASSPILGYYGYTF
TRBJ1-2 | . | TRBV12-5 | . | TGTGCTAGTGGTTTACGGCTTTCAGGGACATGGTATGGCTACACCTTC | CASGLRLSGTWYGYTF
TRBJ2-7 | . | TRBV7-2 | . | TGTGCCAGCAGCTCCTCCGGGACTCTTACCTACGAGCAGTACTTC | CASSSSGTLTYEQYF
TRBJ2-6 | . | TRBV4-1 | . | TGCGCCAGCAGCCAAGTCCCCATTCCTCCCTTCTCTGGGGCCAACGTCCTGACTTTC | CASSQVPIPPFSGANVLTF
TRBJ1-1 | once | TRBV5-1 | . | TGCGCCAGCAGCTCGCAGGGATACACTGAAGCTTTCTTT | CASSSQGYTEAFF
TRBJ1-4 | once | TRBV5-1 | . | TGCGCCCGAAGGAGGGGAGCGAGAACTAATGAAAAACTGTTTTTT | CARRRGARTNEKLFF